These 21 T cell receptor beta chains were all obtained from the same sample, sequenced in a study of blood T cell repertoires in COVID-19. Assay: immunoSEQ multiplex PCR; the TCRdb copy retains only in-frame clones and omits some. The sample gives roughly 220,000 clones, 70% to 90% of which show up once; 3% to 4.5% is in the top ten. The sample taken for sequencing was PBMCs or T cells enriched from blood (not recorded which). These receptors were obtained from a middle-aged woman with acute COVID-19.

The rearrangement uses TRBV7-9 and TRBJ1-2; no reliable D call. Per the germline V gene, CDR1 is SEHNR and CDR2 is FQNEAQ (reference sequence). This CDR3 comprises 13 residues. Deletions cut 4 bases from V and 3 bases from J, with 9 bases between. The DNA of the CDR3 is TGTGCCAGCAGCTCCTCGAGGTACTATGGCTACACCTTC. Translation gives CASSSSRYYGYTF.

The chain links TRBV18 to TRBJ2-1; 8 positions match TRBD2. Germline V gene sequence: CDR1 KGHSH, CDR2 LQKENI. This CDR3 region has 15 residues. Trimming cost V 6 bases and J 4 bases; bases outside gene matches: 8. CDR3 nucleotides: TGTGCCAGCTCCCGGGAGGGACACGCATACAATGAGCAGTTCTTC. Translation: CASSREGHAYNEQFF.

CDR3 coding DNA: TGCGCCAGCAGCTGGGGGCCTAGCGGGTACCAGACAGATACGCAGTATTTT. Its translation is CASSWGPSGYQTDTQYF. This sequence joins TRBV5-1 and TRBJ2-3, with TRBD2 matching 8 bases. This CDR3 spans 17 amino acids. Trimming at V came to 3 bases and at J to 3 bases, leaving 12 bases not matched to a gene. Germline CDR1 and CDR2: SGHRS and YFSETQ.

V usage is TRBV19 and J usage is TRBJ2-7, with TRBD1 identical over 11 bases. Looked up from germline, CDR1 is LNHDA and CDR2 is SQIVND (reference sequence). Trimming removed 4 bases from V and 2 bases from J; junction bases left unmatched: 4. The CDR3 length is 15 residues. The CDR3 protein is CASSTGTGGPYEQYF. In DNA form, the CDR3 reads TGTGCCAGTAGTACGGGGACAGGGGGTCCCTACGAGCAGTACTTC.

V is TRBV5-1 and J is TRBJ2-5, with D hard to call. The V and J ends lost 4 bases and 5 bases respectively, with 3 bases between them. The CDR3 is made up of 10 amino acids. The germline V gene encodes CDR1 SGHRS and CDR2 YFSETQ. This CDR3 is CASSGETQYF. In DNA, the CDR3 is TGCGCCAGCAGCGGCGAGACCCAGTACTTC.

The chain has TRBV7-8 and TRBJ1-5; 9 bases match TRBD1. The CDR3 totals 17 residues. The germline CDR1 and CDR2 sequences are SGHVS and FQNEAQ. With V trimmed by 1 base and J by 5 bases, 9 bases remained unmatched. The CDR3 DNA follows: TGTGCCAGCAGCTTAGTGTGGGGACAGGGAACCTATCAGCCCCAGCATTTT. This gives the protein CASSLVWGQGTYQPQHF.

This sequence joins TRBV19 and TRBJ1-5, with TRBD1 as a possible D gene (5 bases). Germline V CDR1 and CDR2: LNHDA, SQIVND (reference sequence). The CDR3 contains 14 residues. V was cut by 3 bases and J by 7 bases, with 13 bases left in between. This chain's CDR3 is CASSMGQSGQPQHF. In DNA form, the CDR3 reads TGTGCCAGTAGTATGGGGCAATCAGGCCAGCCCCAGCATTTT.

For this clone: The same CDR3 is also encoded by other DNA sequences in this sample. This rearrangement joins TRBV18 to TRBJ2-2; D remains unclear. Trimming cost V 3 bases and J 1 base, with 6 bases left between them. Germline assignment: CDR1 KGHSH and CDR2 LQKENI. This CDR3 has 14 amino acids. The CDR3 nucleotides read TGTGCCAGCTCACCGCGTCAGAACACCGGGGAGCTGTTTTTT. Translated: CASSPRQNTGELFF.

This clone was picked up a small number of times. The chain joins TRBV3-1 (or the pseudogene TRBV3-2) to TRBJ2-7; D unclear. Between the trimmed V and J ends, which lost 1 base and 3 bases, there was a span of 7 bases. The CDR3 is made up of 13 amino acids. Germline V gene data show CDR1 as LGHDT and CDR2 as YNNKEL (reference sequence). CDR3 region: CASSQGLDYEQYF. As DNA, the CDR3 is TGTGCCAGCAGCCAAGGGCTAGACTACGAGCAGTACTTC.

The rearrangement links TRBV28 to TRBJ1-6, with 7 nucleotides matching TRBD1. The CDR3 extends over 14 amino acids. V lost 4 bases to trimming and J lost 7 bases; unmatched junction nucleotides: 4. Germline assignment: CDR1 MDHEN and CDR2 SYDVKM. The CDR3 region is CASSSTGTNSPLHF. CDR3 bases: TGTGCCAGCAGTTCGACAGGGACAAATTCACCCCTCCACTTT. Combining the CDR3 with reference TRBV28 and TRBJ1-6 gives the whole variable domain DVKVTQSSRYLVKRTGEKVFLECVQDMDHENMFWYRQDPGLGLRLIYFSYDVKMKEKGDIPEGYSVSREKKERFSLILESASTNQTSMYLCASSSTGTNSPLHFGNGTRLTVT.

V and J are TRBV29-1 and TRBJ1-1; tentative D call: TRBD1 (5 bases). V was pared by 3 bases and J by 7 bases, with 15 bases between. The germline gives CDR1 SQVTM, CDR2 ANQGSEA. The length of the CDR3 is 13 residues. The CDR3 protein is CSVDPHGGVEAFF. CDR3 DNA: TGCAGCGTTGACCCCCATGGGGGGGTTGAAGCTTTCTTT. The full variable domain, its missing parts supplied by reference TRBV29-1 and TRBJ1-1, is SAVISQKPSRDICQRGTSLTIQCQVDSQVTMMFWYRQQPGQSLTLIATANQGSEATYESGFVIDKFPISRPNLTFSTLTVSNMSPEDSSIYLCSVDPHGGVEAFFGQGTRLTVV.

The rearrangement uses TRBV28 and TRBJ2-7, with 8 bases matching TRBD1. The CDR3 has 15 residues. Trimming removed 5 bases from V and 2 bases from J; junction bases left unmatched: 8. CDR1 and CDR2 (germline): MDHEN, SYDVKM. CDR3 sequence (DNA): TGTGCCAGCAGTGGAGGGACAGGCCGAACCTACGAGCAGTACTTC. Translation: CASSGGTGRTYEQYF.

V gene TRBV7-8 combines with J gene TRBJ2-7, with 8 nucleotides matching TRBD2. V shed 3 bases, J shed 12 bases, and the junction held 10 bases outside the gene matches. The CDR3 runs 13 residues. Looked up from germline, CDR1 is SGHVS and CDR2 is FQNEAQ. This CDR3 reads CASSFGKRERGYF. CDR3 sequence (DNA): TGTGCCAGCAGCTTTGGGAAGCGGGAGAGAGGGTACTTC.

The chain is built from TRBV29-1 and TRBJ2-1, with 9 bases fitting TRBD1. Germline loops: CDR1 SQVTM, CDR2 ANQGSEA. This CDR3 spans 13 amino acids. The trim removed 4 bases at V and 6 bases at J, leaving 4 bases unmatched. For the CDR3, the DNA is TGCAGCGTTGGGGACAGGGTATCCAATGAGCAGTTCTTC. It encodes CSVGDRVSNEQFF.

The chain employs TRBV4-2 and TRBJ1-1; TRBD1 matches 9 bases. The CDR3 spans 15 residues. Germline loops: CDR1 LGHNA, CDR2 YNFKEQ. V lost 3 bases and J lost 4; bases outside the gene matches: 6. CDR3 DNA: TGTGCCAGCAGCCAGACGGACAGGGGTACCACTGAAGCTTTCTTT. It encodes CASSQTDRGTTEAFF.

The chain has TRBV28 and TRBJ1-5; D perhaps matches TRBD1 (6 bases). The CDR3 has 14 residues. The ends were cut back, 6 bases at V and 2 bases at J, with 11 bases in the middle. Looked up from germline, CDR1 is MDHEN and CDR2 is SYDVKM. The CDR3 bases are TGTGCCAGCAGGATTCGACAGGGCAATCAGCCCCAGCATTTT. Translated: CASRIRQGNQPQHF.

V and J are TRBV27 and TRBJ2-2, with D perhaps TRBD2 (6 bases). This CDR3 region has 16 residues. Germline-derived CDR1 and CDR2 are MNHEY and SMNVEV (reference sequence). V shed 4 bases and J shed 2 bases, with 14 bases lying between them. CDR3 sequence (DNA): TGTGCCAGCAGTTCCCCTTTCGGGAGCAACACCGGGGAGCTGTTTTTT. It yields the protein CASSSPFGSNTGELFF.

The chain combines TRBV5-1 with TRBJ2-3; 9 bases align to TRBD2. Trimming removed 6 bases from V and 4 bases from J; junction bases left unmatched: 12. Germline CDR1 SGHRS, CDR2 YFSETQ. The CDR3 length is 16 residues. The CDR3 DNA reads TGCGCCAGCAAATATTTAATAGCGGGAGCGGCAGATACGCAGTATTTT. This encodes CASKYLIAGAADTQYF.

The V gene is TRBV3-1 (or the pseudogene TRBV3-2), the J gene TRBJ2-2, with a weak D call TRBD2 (6 bases). This CDR3 region has 14 residues. The germline gives CDR1 LGHDT, CDR2 YNNKEL (reference sequence). V lost 1 base and J lost 9, with 12 bases in between. CDR3 residues: CASSQGSSGRELFF. The CDR3 bases are TGTGCCAGCAGCCAAGGGAGTAGCGGAAGGGAGCTGTTTTTT.

V is TRBV5-5 and J is TRBJ1-5; no clear D gene. The CDR3 is 14 amino acids. V lost 2 bases and J 7 bases, leaving 13 bases between the germline ends. Per germline, CDR1 SGHKS and CDR2 YYEKEE (reference sequence). The CDR3, as DNA: TGTGCCAGCAGCTTAAGAACAGTCGGACAGCCCCAGCATTTT. It specifies CASSLRTVGQPQHF. Full variable domain (outside the CDR3, taken from reference TRBV5-5 and TRBJ1-5): DAGVTQSPTHLIKTRGQQVTLRCSPISGHKSVSWYQQVLGQGPQFIFQYYEKEERGRGNFPDRFSARQFPNYSSELNVNALLLGDSALYLCASSLRTVGQPQHFGDGTRLSIL.

The chain employs TRBV10-3 and TRBJ2-7; 10 bases are a match to TRBD2. The CDR3 covers 16 residues. With 4 bases clipped from V and 2 bases from J, the junction kept 8 bases outside the gene matches. Germline CDR1 ENHRY, CDR2 SYGVKD. This chain's CDR3 is CAISAQLAGLPYEQYF. CDR3 in DNA: TGTGCCATCAGTGCTCAACTAGCGGGACTTCCCTACGAGCAGTACTTC.